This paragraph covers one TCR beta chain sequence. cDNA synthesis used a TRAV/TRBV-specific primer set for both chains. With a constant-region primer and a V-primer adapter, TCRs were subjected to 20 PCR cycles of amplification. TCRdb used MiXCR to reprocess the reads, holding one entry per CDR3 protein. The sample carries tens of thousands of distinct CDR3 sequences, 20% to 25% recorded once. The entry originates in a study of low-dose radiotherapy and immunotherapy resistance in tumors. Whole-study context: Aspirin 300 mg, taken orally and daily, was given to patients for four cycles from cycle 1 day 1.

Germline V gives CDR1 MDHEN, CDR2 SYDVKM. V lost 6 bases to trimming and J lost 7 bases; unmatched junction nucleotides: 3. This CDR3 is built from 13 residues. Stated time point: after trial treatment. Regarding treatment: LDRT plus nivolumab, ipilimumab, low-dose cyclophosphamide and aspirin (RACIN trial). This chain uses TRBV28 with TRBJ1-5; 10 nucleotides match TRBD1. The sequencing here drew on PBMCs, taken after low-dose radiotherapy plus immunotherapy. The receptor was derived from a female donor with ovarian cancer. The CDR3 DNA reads TGTGCCAGCAGAGGGACAGGGGAACAGCCCCAGCATTTT. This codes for CASRGTGEQPQHF.